The clone carrying this T cell receptor beta chain appeared a few times. The sample originates from a study of T-cell reconstitution after alpha-beta-depleted transplantation in children. A library of TCRbeta sequences, prepared with unique molecular identifiers, was generated. TCRdb analysed the PCR reads with MiXCR anew, one entry per CDR3 protein. Among hundreds of thousands of distinct CDR3 sequences listed, 8% to 10% were seen once. This receptor was identified in a human donor who donated a stem cell graft to a child with acute lymphoblastic leukemia. The specimen was PBMCs from the stem cell graft donor, collected from the stem cell graft.

The DNA of the CDR3 is TGCGCCAGCAGCCAAGGGATGTCGGATCAGCCCCAGCATTTT. It codes for CASSQGMSDQPQHF. The rearrangement joins TRBV4-1 to TRBJ1-5; D gene uncertain. The CDR3 is 14 residues long. The V end lost 1 base, the J end lost 5 bases, and 9 bases lay between the germline ends. Germline values: CDR1 MGHRA, CDR2 YSYEKL.